Shown below are 25 T cell receptor beta chains from a single sample sequenced in a study of shared clonotypes between healthy human individuals. The data were produced by immunoSEQ multiplex PCR, yet TCRdb's version contains in-frame clones alone and is incomplete. The repertoire holds 2 million or so clones, with 85% to 95% as singletons. Sample: naive CD4+ T cells sorted from blood. Regarding subset: CD45RA+ positively selected. Source of these receptors: a young man in good health.

The rearrangement links TRBV6-4 to TRBJ2-1; D unclear. The CDR3 totals 14 residues. The V end was cut by 9 bases, the J end by 0 bases, with 12 bases between. Germline CDR1 is MRHNA and CDR2 is SNTAGT. The CDR3 region is CASRPQSSYNEQFF. The CDR3 nucleotides are TGTGCCAGTCGCCCCCAAAGCTCCTACAATGAGCAGTTCTTC.

This sequence joins TRBV15 and TRBJ2-7; TRBD1 agrees at 11 bases. Germline V gives CDR1 LNHNV, CDR2 YYDKDF (reference sequence). V gave up 8 bases and J gave up 4 bases; unmatched junction bases: 7. CDR3 length equals 14 residues. The CDR3 here is CATGRDRGSYEQYF. CDR3 in DNA: TGTGCCACCGGTAGGGACAGGGGGTCTTACGAGCAGTACTTC.

The chain carries TRBV5-1 and TRBJ1-6, with 7 positions matching TRBD1. This CDR3 region has 16 residues. Trimming took 4 bases from V and 5 from J; bases not matched to a gene: 9. Germline V gene data show CDR1 as SGHRS and CDR2 as YFSETQ. The DNA of the CDR3 is TGCGCCAGCAGCAACGCCGGGACAGAAAATAATTCACCCCTCCACTTT. Its protein product is CASSNAGTENNSPLHF.

The V and J genes are TRBV6-1 and TRBJ2-1; TRBD1 agrees at 8 bases. With V trimmed by 10 bases and J by 6 bases, 5 bases remained unmatched. This CDR3 has 12 amino acids. Per germline, CDR1 MNHNS and CDR2 SASEGT. The CDR3 sequence: CANRDRRNEQFF. DNA of the CDR3: TGTGCCAACCGGGACAGGCGCAATGAGCAGTTCTTC.

The chain employs TRBV30 and TRBJ2-7, with D uncertain. V was clipped by 8 bases and J by 0 bases, with 17 bases between them. The CDR3 runs to 14 residues. Germline V gene sequence: CDR1 GTSNPN, CDR2 SVGIG (reference sequence). CDR3 sequence reads: CAHTPGWSSYEQYF. DNA of the CDR3: TGTGCCCATACCCCGGGCTGGAGCTCCTACGAGCAGTACTTC.

A word on this clone: This likely reflects a read error, since a far larger clone is one base away. The genes are TRBV13 and TRBJ2-3; no firm D call. CDR1 and CDR2 from the germline V gene are PRHDT and FYEKMQ (reference sequence). The CDR3 runs to 13 residues. V lost 1 base to trimming and J lost 1 base, with 3 bases between them. CDR3 region: CASSLVGTDTQYF. CDR3 sequence (DNA): TGTGCCAGCAGCTTAGTGGGCACAGATACGCAGTATTTT.

The chain joins TRBV30 to TRBJ2-7; TRBD1 aligns across 7 bases. This CDR3 region has 14 residues. Germline V lookup: CDR1 GTSNPN, CDR2 SVGIG (reference sequence). V lost 2 bases to trimming and J lost 0 bases; unmatched junction nucleotides: 4. The CDR3 bases are TGTGCCTGGAGTCGAGGGGGCAACTCCTACGAGCAGTACTTC. Protein: CAWSRGGNSYEQYF.

The chain combines TRBV18 with TRBJ2-3; 8 bases align to TRBD1. Germline V lookup: CDR1 KGHSH, CDR2 LQKENI. V dropped 6 bases and J dropped 4; count of bases not matched to a gene: 12. This CDR3 region has 16 residues. The CDR3 sequence: CASSRTGKWEPDTQYF. As DNA, the CDR3 is TGTGCCAGCTCTCGGACAGGGAAATGGGAGCCAGATACGCAGTATTTT.

The chain joins TRBV10-2 to TRBJ2-1, with 11 positions matching TRBD2. The J segment lost 2 bases and the V segment lost 3 bases, leaving 3 bases of the junction unmatched. The CDR3 runs to 16 residues. Germline CDR1 reads WSHSY; CDR2 reads SAAADI. The CDR3 nucleotides are TGCGCCAGCAGTGACCCGGGACTAGCGGCCTACAATGAGCAGTTCTTC. This encodes CASSDPGLAAYNEQFF.

This clone appeared once. The J gene is TRBJ1-3, the V gene TRBV14; the D is unclear. CDR1 is SGHDN and CDR2 is FVKESK in the germline V gene. This CDR3 is 14 amino acids long. V lost 0 bases and J lost 2, with 5 bases in between. In DNA form, the CDR3 reads TGTGCCAGCAGCCAAGAGGATCCTGGAAACACCATATATTTT. This codes for CASSQEDPGNTIYF.

About this clone itself: Other DNA sequences in the sample encode the same CDR3. The chain employs TRBV2 and TRBJ1-2; possibly TRBD1 for D (6 bases). This CDR3 region has 13 residues. Trimming took off 6 bases at V and 1 base at J, with 9 bases between the two ends. Per germline, CDR1 SNHLY and CDR2 FYNNEI. CDR3 nucleotide sequence: TGTGCCAGCAGGGTACAGGGTAACTATGGCTACACCTTC. It translates to CASRVQGNYGYTF.

This chain uses TRBV5-4 with TRBJ2-3; 12 bases agree with TRBD2. Trimming took 4 bases from V and 3 from J; bases not matched to a gene: 6. Germline CDR1 and CDR2: SGHNT and YYREEE (reference sequence). The CDR3 has 16 amino acids. Here the CDR3 DNA reads TGTGCCAGCAGCGGGAAGACTAGCGGGGGAACAGATACGCAGTATTTT. Its translation: CASSGKTSGGTDTQYF.

This CDR3 is CARRDSKGGSPYEQYF. CDR3 coding DNA: TGTGCCAGACGGGACAGCAAAGGCGGGAGCCCCTACGAGCAGTACTTC. The chain is built from TRBV9 and TRBJ2-7; D assignment may be TRBD1 or TRBD2 (7 bases each). Germline V gene sequence: CDR1 SGDLS, CDR2 YYNGEE. V lost 8 bases to trimming and J lost 2 bases, with 23 bases between them. This CDR3 has 16 residues.

This chain joins TRBV7-8 and TRBJ2-5; D might be TRBD2 (5 bases). The CDR3 spans 14 residues. Germline lookup yields CDR1 SGHVS and CDR2 FQNEAQ. Deletions cut 2 bases from V and 5 bases from J, with 12 bases between. The DNA of the CDR3 is TGTGCCAGCAGCTTAAGATCTCCGGGGGAGACCCAGTACTTC. Translating gives CASSLRSPGETQYF.

This clone is a singleton in its sample. The CDR3 DNA sequence: TGTGCCACCAGCAGAGATCAGCCAGGGCGTCAGCCCCAGCATTTT. Amino acid sequence: CATSRDQPGRQPQHF. V is TRBV15 and J is TRBJ1-5; D may be TRBD1 (5 bases). Looked up from germline, CDR1 is LNHNV and CDR2 is YYDKDF (reference sequence). This CDR3 is built from 15 residues. Deletions cut 0 bases from V and 6 bases from J, with 12 bases between.

This chain links TRBV5-1 with TRBJ2-3; TRBD1 matches at 9 bases. Germline CDR1 reads SGHRS; CDR2 reads YFSETQ. V lost 2 bases, J lost 5 bases, and 6 bases stayed unmatched. This CDR3 region has 15 residues. CDR3 amino acids: CASSLLQGAGDTQYF. As DNA, the CDR3 is TGCGCCAGCAGCTTACTACAGGGGGCCGGAGATACGCAGTATTTT. The entire variable domain, with the rest obtained from reference TRBV5-1 and TRBJ2-3, is as follows: KAGVTQTPRYLIKTRGQQVTLSCSPISGHRSVSWYQQTPGQGLQFLFEYFSETQRNKGNFPGRFSGRQFSNSRSEMNVSTLELGDSALYLCASSLLQGAGDTQYFGPGTRLTVL.

The V call is TRBV2, the J call TRBJ2-1, with D perhaps TRBD1 or TRBD2 (5 bases each). CDR1 and CDR2 from the germline V gene are SNHLY and FYNNEI. Trimming removed 4 bases at V and 2 bases at J, with 12 bases between. The CDR3 length is 15 residues. The CDR3 reads CASSGGSNAYNEQFF. CDR3 sequence (DNA): TGTGCCAGCAGTGGGGGGTCGAACGCCTACAATGAGCAGTTCTTC.

The J gene is TRBJ1-3, the V gene TRBV30; D unresolved. This CDR3 is 13 amino acids long. Per germline, CDR1 GTSNPN and CDR2 SVGIG (reference sequence). Deletions cut 4 bases from V and 5 bases from J, with 12 bases between. CDR3 coding DNA: TGTGCCTGGATTCCCCTAATTCGAAACACCATATATTTT. Protein sequence: CAWIPLIRNTIYF.

The V call is TRBV7-3, the J call TRBJ1-1; D not certain. The CDR3 is made up of 13 amino acids. CDR1 and CDR2 (germline): SGHTA, FQGTGA. Deletions cut 5 bases from V and 1 base from J, with 8 bases between. The DNA of the CDR3 is TGTGCCAGCAGCGTACAAGCGAACACTGAAGCTTTCTTT. Residues: CASSVQANTEAFF.

The chain employs TRBV6-5 and TRBJ2-7; D is perhaps TRBD1 (6 bases). The V and J ends lost 4 bases and 4 bases respectively, with 20 bases between them. The CDR3 is 16 amino acids. Germline CDR1 is MNHEY and CDR2 is SVGAGI. Written as DNA, the CDR3 is TGTGCCAGCAGTTCCCGGGACACGGAATTCGGGTACGAGCAGTACTTC. Translated, it gives CASSSRDTEFGYEQYF.

The rearrangement uses TRBV28 and TRBJ1-1; 8 bases match TRBD1. The V segment lost 8 bases and the J segment 5 bases; nucleotides outside the gene matches: 13. The CDR3 loop spans 15 amino acids. Germline CDR1 reads MDHEN; CDR2 reads SYDVKM. CDR3 loop: CASHSIRGRGTEAFF. For the CDR3, the DNA is TGTGCCAGCCATTCGATCAGGGGGCGAGGGACTGAAGCTTTCTTT.

Concerning this clone itself: Within the sample, other DNA sequences also encode this same CDR3. This sequence joins TRBV4-1 and TRBJ2-5, with D perhaps TRBD2 (5 bases). The germline CDR1 and CDR2 sequences are MGHRA and YSYEKL. The CDR3 sequence is 12 residues long. The V gene lost 4 bases and the J gene lost 5 bases, with 8 bases spanning the gap. CDR3 bases: TGCGCCAGCAGCCGGACGGGGGAGACCCAGTACTTC. Amino acid sequence: CASSRTGETQYF.

The chain is built from TRBV5-1 and TRBJ2-3; D might be TRBD1 (6 bases). Per the germline V gene, CDR1 is SGHRS and CDR2 is YFSETQ. The CDR3 runs to 15 residues. Deletions cut 2 bases from V and 5 bases from J, with 15 bases between. This chain's CDR3 is CASSLWGQAVDTQYF. In DNA, the CDR3 is TGCGCCAGCAGCTTATGGGGGCAGGCGGTAGATACGCAGTATTTT.

The chain employs TRBV10-1 and TRBJ2-1, with D possibly matching TRBD2 (7 bases). The germline CDR1 and CDR2 sequences are WNHNN and SYGVQD (reference sequence). The CDR3 is made up of 14 amino acids. V was pared by 8 bases and J by 2 bases, with 13 bases between. CDR3 in amino acids: CASGGGPTYNEQFF. The CDR3 nucleotides are TGCGCCAGCGGCGGGGGCCCGACCTACAATGAGCAGTTCTTC.

This rearrangement joins TRBV29-1 to TRBJ1-1, with TRBD1 matching 11 bases. CDR1 is SQVTM, CDR2 ANQGSEA, per germline. Losses at the gene ends were 8 bases for V and 4 bases for J; bases not matched to a gene: 6. There are 13 residues in the CDR3. The CDR3 DNA reads TGCAGCTCATGGGGACAGGGGGGCACTGAAGCTTTCTTT. Protein product: CSSWGQGGTEAFF.